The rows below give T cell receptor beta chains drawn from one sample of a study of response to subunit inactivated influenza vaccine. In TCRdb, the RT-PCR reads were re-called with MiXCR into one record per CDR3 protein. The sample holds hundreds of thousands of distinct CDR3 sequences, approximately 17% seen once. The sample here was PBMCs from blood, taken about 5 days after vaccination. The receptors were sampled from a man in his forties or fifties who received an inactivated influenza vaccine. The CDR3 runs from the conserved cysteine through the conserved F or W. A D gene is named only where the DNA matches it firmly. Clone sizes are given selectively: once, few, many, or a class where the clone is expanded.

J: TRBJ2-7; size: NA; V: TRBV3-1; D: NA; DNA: TGTGCCAGCAGCCAAACTTCGGAGAAGGCGGCAGCTTCCTACGAGCAGTACTTC; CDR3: CASSQTSEKAAASYEQYF
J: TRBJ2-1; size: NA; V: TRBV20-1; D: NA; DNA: TGCAGTGCTAGCGACGAGAATGAGCAGTTCTTC; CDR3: CSASDENEQFF
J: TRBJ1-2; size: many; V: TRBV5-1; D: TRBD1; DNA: TGCGCCAGCAGCAAGGGACAGGACTATGGCTACACCTTC; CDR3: CASSKGQDYGYTF
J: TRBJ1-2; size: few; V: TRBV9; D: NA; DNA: TGTGCCAGCAGCGTAGCTACCGCGGGAGGGGGCTACACCTTC; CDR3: CASSVATAGGGYTF
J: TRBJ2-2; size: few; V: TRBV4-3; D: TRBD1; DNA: TGCGCCAGCAGCCAAGCCGGGACAGGGGTTTTCACCGGGGAGCTGTTTTTT; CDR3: CASSQAGTGVFTGELFF
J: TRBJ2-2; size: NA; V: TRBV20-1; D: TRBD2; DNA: TGCAGTGCTAGAGTGGGCGGGAGGGCCTCCACCGGGGAGCTGTTTTTT; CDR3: CSARVGGRASTGELFF
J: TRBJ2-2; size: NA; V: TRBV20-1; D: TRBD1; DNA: TGCAGTGCTGCGGACAGGGGGACGGCCGGGGAGCTGTTTTTT; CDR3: CSAADRGTAGELFF
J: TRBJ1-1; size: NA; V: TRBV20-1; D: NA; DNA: TGCAGTGCTAGGACCGGGAATTTTAACACTGAAGCTTTCTTT; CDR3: CSARTGNFNTEAFF
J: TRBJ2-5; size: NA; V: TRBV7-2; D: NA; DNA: TGTGCCAGCAGCTTCGGGGACTCTGGGGAGACCCAGTACTTC; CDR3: CASSFGDSGETQYF
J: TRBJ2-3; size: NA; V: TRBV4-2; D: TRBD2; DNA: TGTGCCAGCAGCCAAGTTGGTAGCGGGAGTAGCACAGATACGCAGTATTTT; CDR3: CASSQVGSGSSTDTQYF
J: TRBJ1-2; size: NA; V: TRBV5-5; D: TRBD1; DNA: TGTGCCAGCAACCTCTACGGGACAGGGACTGGCTACACCTTC; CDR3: CASNLYGTGTGYTF
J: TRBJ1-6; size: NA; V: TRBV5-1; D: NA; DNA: TGCGCCAGCAGCTTGGGTAGCCAAGGTCTGAACTCCTATAATTCACCCCTCCACTTT; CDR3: CASSLGSQGLNSYNSPLHF
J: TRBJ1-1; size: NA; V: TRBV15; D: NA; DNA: TGTGCCACCAGCAGAGATTCGCGGGGGGACACTGAAGCTTTCTTT; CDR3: CATSRDSRGDTEAFF
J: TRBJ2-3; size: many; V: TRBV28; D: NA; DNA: TGTGCCAGCAGTTTCGGGGCCTCATCGGGTACGCAGTATTTT; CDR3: CASSFGASSGTQYF
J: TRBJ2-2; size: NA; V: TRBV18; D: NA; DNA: TGTGCCAGCTCACCACGTCCCGCGAACACCGGGGAGCTGTTTTTT; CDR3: CASSPRPANTGELFF
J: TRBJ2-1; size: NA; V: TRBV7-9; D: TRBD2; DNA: TGTGCCAGCAGCCGAGAGCGGGGGGGCCTCAATGAGCAGTTCTTC; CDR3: CASSRERGGLNEQFF
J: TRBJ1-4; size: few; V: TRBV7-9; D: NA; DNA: TGTGCCAGCAGCTTACCGGCAGGAATTGAAACTAATGAAAAACTGTTTTTT; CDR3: CASSLPAGIETNEKLFF
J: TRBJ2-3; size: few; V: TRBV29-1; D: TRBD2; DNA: TGCAGCGGCACTAGCGGGAGGGATACGCAGTATTTT; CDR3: CSGTSGRDTQYF
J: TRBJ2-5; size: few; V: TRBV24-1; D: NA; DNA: TGTGCCACCAGTGATAAAGGGGTGGAGACCCAGTACTTC; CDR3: CATSDKGVETQYF
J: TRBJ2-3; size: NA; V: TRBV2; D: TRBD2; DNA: TGTGCCAGCAGTGATGCGGGGGGTTTGACAGATACGCAGTATTTT; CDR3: CASSDAGGLTDTQYF
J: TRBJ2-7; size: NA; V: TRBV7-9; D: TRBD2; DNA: TGTGCCAGCAGCCAAACCTCTAGCGGGGGATCCTACGAGCAGTACTTC; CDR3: CASSQTSSGGSYEQYF
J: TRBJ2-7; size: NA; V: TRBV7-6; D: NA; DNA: TGTGCCAGCAGCTGGCAGGGTGAAGAGCAGTACTTC; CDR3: CASSWQGEEQYF
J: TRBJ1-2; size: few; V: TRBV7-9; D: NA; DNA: TGTGCCAGCAGCCTGAGGCCGCAGTACTACACCTTC; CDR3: CASSLRPQYYTF
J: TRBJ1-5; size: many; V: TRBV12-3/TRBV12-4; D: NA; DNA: TGTGCCAGCAGTTATGGTAACGGGCCCCAGCATTTT; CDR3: CASSYGNGPQHF
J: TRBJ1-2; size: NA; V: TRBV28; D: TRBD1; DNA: TGTGCCAGCAACTTAGTGGGGACAGGGGGCGGCGGCTACACCTTC; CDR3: CASNLVGTGGGGYTF
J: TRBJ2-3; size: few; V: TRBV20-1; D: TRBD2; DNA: TGCAGTGAAATCAGCGGGGGGGCAGATACGCAGTATTTT; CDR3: CSEISGGADTQYF
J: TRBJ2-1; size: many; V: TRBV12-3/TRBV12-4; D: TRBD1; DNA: TGTGCCAGCAGTACCGGACAGGGATGGGCCAATGAGCAGTTCTTC; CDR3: CASSTGQGWANEQFF
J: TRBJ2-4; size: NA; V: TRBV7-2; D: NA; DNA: TGTGCCAGCAGCCTAAATAGGGCCCCGGAAAACATTCAGTACTTC; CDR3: CASSLNRAPENIQYF
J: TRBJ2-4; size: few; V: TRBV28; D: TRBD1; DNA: TGTGCCAGCAGTTTAGTGCGGGACAGGAAAAACATTCAGTACTTC; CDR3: CASSLVRDRKNIQYF
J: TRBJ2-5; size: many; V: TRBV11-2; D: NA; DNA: TGTGCCAGCAGCTTAGGGGGCAGTTTGGAGACCCAGTACTTC; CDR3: CASSLGGSLETQYF
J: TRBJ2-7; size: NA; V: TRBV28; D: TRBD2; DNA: TGTGCCAGCAAACAGGCGGGGGGGTCAATCCACGAGCACTACTTC; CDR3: CASKQAGGSIHEHYF
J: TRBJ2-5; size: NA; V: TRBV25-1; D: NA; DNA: TGTGCCAGCGTAAAGACCGGGACCCAGTACGAGACCCAGTACTTC; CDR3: CASVKTGTQYETQYF
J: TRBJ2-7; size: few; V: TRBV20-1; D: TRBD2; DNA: TGCAGTGCTAACCTCGCGGGAGTGCCCTACGAGCAGTACTTC; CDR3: CSANLAGVPYEQYF
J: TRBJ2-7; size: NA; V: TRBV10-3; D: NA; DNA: TGTGCCATCAGTGAGGTGGACGGGAACTACGAGCAGTACTTC; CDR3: CAISEVDGNYEQYF
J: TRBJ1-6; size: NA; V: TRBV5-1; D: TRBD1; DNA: TGCGCCAGCAGCCGGGTGCAGGGGGTATCGAATTCACCCCTCCACTTT; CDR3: CASSRVQGVSNSPLHF
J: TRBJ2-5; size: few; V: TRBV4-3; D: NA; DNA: TGCGCCAGCAGCCAACAGGGAGCGGGAGAGACCCAGTACTTC; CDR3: CASSQQGAGETQYF
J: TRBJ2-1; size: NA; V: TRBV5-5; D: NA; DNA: TGTGCCAGCCACCTGATTGGGGATTTCTACAATGAGCAGTTCTTC; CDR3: CASHLIGDFYNEQFF
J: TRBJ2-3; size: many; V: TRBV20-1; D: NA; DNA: TGCAGTGCTAGGGGGTCGGGGACAGATACGCAGTATTTT; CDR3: CSARGSGTDTQYF
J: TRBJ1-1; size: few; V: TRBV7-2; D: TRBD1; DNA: TGTGCCAGCAGCTCCCGACAGGGGGCCTTGAACACTGAAGCTTTCTTT; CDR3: CASSSRQGALNTEAFF
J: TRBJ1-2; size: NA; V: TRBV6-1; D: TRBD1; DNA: TGTGCCAGCAGTCCAGACAGGGGATCAGATGGCTACACCTTC; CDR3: CASSPDRGSDGYTF
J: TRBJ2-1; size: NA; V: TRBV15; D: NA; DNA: TGTGCCACCAGCATTTCAGGGGGGCATGAGCAGTTCTTC; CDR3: CATSISGGHEQFF
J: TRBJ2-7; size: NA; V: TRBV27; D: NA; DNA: TGTGCCAGCAGTTTAAACTGGAACTCCTACGAGCAGTACTTC; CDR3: CASSLNWNSYEQYF
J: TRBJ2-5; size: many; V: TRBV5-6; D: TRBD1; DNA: TGTGCCAGCAGCTTGGTCAGGGGGCAAGAGACCCAGTACTTC; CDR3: CASSLVRGQETQYF
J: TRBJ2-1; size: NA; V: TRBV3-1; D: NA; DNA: TGTGCCAGCGCCCCTCTGCTAGGGAACTACAATGAGCAGTTCTTC; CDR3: CASAPLLGNYNEQFF
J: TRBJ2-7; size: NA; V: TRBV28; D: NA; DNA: TGTGCCAGCACCCAGTTGGGGGCGCAAAACGAGCAGTACTTC; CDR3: CASTQLGAQNEQYF
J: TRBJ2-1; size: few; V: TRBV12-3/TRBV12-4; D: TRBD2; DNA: TGTGCCAGCAGTTTACTCGCCGGGACTAGCGGGAGGGACCCCTACAATGAGCAGTTCTTC; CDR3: CASSLLAGTSGRDPYNEQFF
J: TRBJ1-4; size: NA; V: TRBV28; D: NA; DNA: TGTGCCAGCAGCTGGCACGGGGGTACTAATGAAAAACTGTTTTTT; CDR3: CASSWHGGTNEKLFF
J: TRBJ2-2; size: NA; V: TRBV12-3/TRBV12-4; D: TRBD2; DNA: TGTGCCAGCGGGACAGATAGCGGGGGGGTTTTATCCGGGGAGCTGTTTTTT; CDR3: CASGTDSGGVLSGELFF
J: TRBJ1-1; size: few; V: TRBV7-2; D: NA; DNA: TGTGCCAGCAGCTTAGTGCCTGCCGGGACACAGACGTCTTTCTTT; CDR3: CASSLVPAGTQTSFF
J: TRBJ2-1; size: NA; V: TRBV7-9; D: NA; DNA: TGTGCCAGCAGCCCTACACAGGGCCCCAATGAGCAGTTCTTC; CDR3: CASSPTQGPNEQFF
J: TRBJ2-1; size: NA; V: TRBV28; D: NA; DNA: TGTGCCAGCAGTTCCGGGAAACCTACATACAATGAGCAGTTCTTC; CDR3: CASSSGKPTYNEQFF
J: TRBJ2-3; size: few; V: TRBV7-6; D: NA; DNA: TGTGCCAGCAGCGACCGGGACCGCCGGGGGAAGCAGTATTTT; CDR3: CASSDRDRRGKQYF
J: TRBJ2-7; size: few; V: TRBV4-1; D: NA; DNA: TGCGCCAGCAGCCAAGATCACCAGGGGGGCTACGAGCAGTACTTC; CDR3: CASSQDHQGGYEQYF
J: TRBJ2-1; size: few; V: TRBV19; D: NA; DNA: TGTGCCAGCGCAGATAGGGGCCTTACCTACAATGAGCAGTTCTTC; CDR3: CASADRGLTYNEQFF
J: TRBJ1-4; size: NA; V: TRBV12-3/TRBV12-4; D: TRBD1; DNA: TGTGCCAGCAGCCAAACGACAGGGTATGAAAAACTGTTTTTT; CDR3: CASSQTTGYEKLFF
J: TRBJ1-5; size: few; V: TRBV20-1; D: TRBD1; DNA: TGCAGTGCTTATGAAACGGGACAGAATAGCAATCAGCCCCAGCATTTT; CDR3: CSAYETGQNSNQPQHF
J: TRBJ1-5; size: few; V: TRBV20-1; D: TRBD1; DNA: TGCAGTGCTAGGTTAGGGGGCGCAAGCAATCAGCCCCAGCATTTT; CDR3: CSARLGGASNQPQHF
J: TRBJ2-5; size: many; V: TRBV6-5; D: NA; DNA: TGTGCCAGCAGTTCCATTACGTCGGGAGAGACCCAGTACTTC; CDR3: CASSSITSGETQYF
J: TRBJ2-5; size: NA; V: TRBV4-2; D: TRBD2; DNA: TGTGCCAGCAGCGTACAAACTAGCGGACAAGAGACCCAGTACTTC; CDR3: CASSVQTSGQETQYF
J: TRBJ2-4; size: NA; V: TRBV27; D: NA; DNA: TGTGCCAGCAGTCTGGCAGGCGTGGGCAAAAACATTCACTACTTC; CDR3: CASSLAGVGKNIHYF